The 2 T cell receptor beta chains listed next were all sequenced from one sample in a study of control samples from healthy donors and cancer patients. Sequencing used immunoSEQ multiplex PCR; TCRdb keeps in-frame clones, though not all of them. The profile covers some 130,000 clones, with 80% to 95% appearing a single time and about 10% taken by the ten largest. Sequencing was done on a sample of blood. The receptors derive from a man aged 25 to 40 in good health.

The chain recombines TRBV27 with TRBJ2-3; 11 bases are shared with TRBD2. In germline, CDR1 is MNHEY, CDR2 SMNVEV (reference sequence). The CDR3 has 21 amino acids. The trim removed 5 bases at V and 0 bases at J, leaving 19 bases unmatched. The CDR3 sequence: CASSPYPTGTSGMPSTDTQYF. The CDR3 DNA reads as TGTGCCAGCAGTCCCTACCCTACCGGGACTAGCGGAATGCCTAGCACAGATACGCAGTATTTT.

CDR3: CASRGLPNEQFF. In DNA, the CDR3 is TGTGCCAGTAGGGGACTACCAAATGAGCAGTTCTTC. This chain joins TRBV19 and TRBJ2-1, with TRBD2 matching 7 bases. Unmatched junction bases numbered 3, after V lost 6 bases and J lost 7 bases. Germline V gene data show CDR1 as LNHDA and CDR2 as SQIVND (reference sequence). This CDR3 spans 12 amino acids.